A selection of T cell receptor beta chains follows, all from one sample in a study of T cell repertoires in ileal Crohn's disease. Sequencing was performed with immunoSEQ multiplex PCR; in TCRdb, only in-frame clones are kept and a portion is missing. The sample lists about 6,500 clones, 60% to 75% occurring once. What was sequenced was ileal tissue. The source is an adult with Crohn's disease. Each CDR3 is given with its conserved first and last residue. The D gene is left open where the match is weak. The size field is filled for only some rows; it gives once, few, many or a size class.

v_call,j_call,d_call,clone_size,cdr3_nt,cdr3_aa
TRBV13,TRBJ2-1,TRBD2,.,TGTGCCAGCAGCTTATTAGTGGCTAGCGGGGGGACTGGGGAGCAGTTCTTC,CASSLLVASGGTGEQFF
TRBV7-3,TRBJ2-5,.,few,TGTGCCAGCAGCCCGAGACGCGGGGTCCAAGAGACCCAGTACTTC,CASSPRRGVQETQYF
TRBV28,TRBJ2-7,TRBD1,.,TGTGCCAGCAGACCCGGGACAGGGTCCTACGAGCAGTACTTC,CASRPGTGSYEQYF
TRBV4-1,TRBJ1-1,.,.,TGCGCCAGCAGCCAGTCGCGGGGGCGCGTGTTCCCTGAAGCTTTCTTT,CASSQSRGRVFPEAFF
TRBV9,TRBJ1-5,TRBD1,.,TGTGCCAGCAGCGCCCGACAGGGGGCGAATCAGCCCCAGCATTTT,CASSARQGANQPQHF
TRBV6-1,TRBJ2-7,.,few,TGTGCCAGCAGTGAAGTGGGGCCGGCCGGCGAGCAGTACTTC,CASSEVGPAGEQYF
TRBV4-2,TRBJ2-6,.,.,TGTGCCAGCAGCCAAGTCGGGGGGCTCACTGGGGCCAACGTCCTGACTTTC,CASSQVGGLTGANVLTF
TRBV4-3,TRBJ2-1,.,.,TGCGCCAGCAGCCAGAACAGTTTAAACGGCTACAATGAGCAGTTCTTC,CASSQNSLNGYNEQFF
TRBV6-5,TRBJ2-6,.,once,TGTGCCAGCAGTTCCCCGGGGGTTGGGGCCAACGTCCTGACTTTC,CASSSPGVGANVLTF
TRBV6-6,TRBJ2-7,TRBD1,.,TGTGCCAGCAGGCACAGGGACAGGGGCTACGAGCAGTACTTC,CASRHRDRGYEQYF
TRBV2,TRBJ2-3,.,.,TGTGCCAGCATCAAAGGGGTTACGCAGTATTTT,CASIKGVTQYF
TRBV27,TRBJ1-4,.,.,TGTGCCAGCAGTTTCGGTACGCGTAATGAAAAACTGTTTTTT,CASSFGTRNEKLFF
TRBV2,TRBJ1-2,.,.,TGTGCCAGCAGAAGGACACCCTATGGCTACACCTTC,CASRRTPYGYTF
TRBV5-1,TRBJ2-7,TRBD1,.,TGCGCCAGCAGCTGGGGGGACAGGGCAGCCTACGAGCAGTACTTC,CASSWGDRAAYEQYF
TRBV5-1,TRBJ1-1,TRBD1,.,TGCGCCAGCAGCGACCAGGGACAGCTGAACACTGAAGCTTTCTTT,CASSDQGQLNTEAFF
TRBV28,TRBJ1-4,TRBD1,.,TGTGCCAGCATCCCGGGACAGGGGATTGGTAAACTGTTTTTT,CASIPGQGIGKLFF
TRBV9,TRBJ1-4,TRBD1,.,TGTGCCAGCAGCGTAAGGGGACAGGGGGCGATGAACGCTAATGAAAAACTGTTTTTT,CASSVRGQGAMNANEKLFF
TRBV7-3,TRBJ1-6,TRBD1,.,TGTGCCAGCAGCTTATTTCCAGGGGGGAATTCACCCCTCCACTTT,CASSLFPGGNSPLHF
TRBV6-4,TRBJ1-5,.,.,TGTGCCAGCAGTGACGGGGAGAGGCAGCCCCAGCATTTT,CASSDGERQPQHF
TRBV11-3,TRBJ1-2,.,.,.,CASSYFGQGADYGYAF
TRBV11-2,TRBJ2-2,.,.,TGTGCCAGCAGCTTAACAGGTCTCACCGGGGAGCTGTTTTTT,CASSLTGLTGELFF
TRBV4-1,TRBJ1-1,.,.,TGCGCCAGCAGCCAAGACACAGGTACAGGCACTGAAGCTTTCTTT,CASSQDTGTGTEAFF
TRBV2,TRBJ2-1,TRBD1,.,TGTGCCAGCAGGAGGACAGGGCTTGGCAATGAGCAGTTCTTC,CASRRTGLGNEQFF
TRBV4-1,TRBJ2-5,TRBD2,.,TGCGCCAGCAGCCAATGGGGGGGGAGTGGAGAGACCCAGTACTTC,CASSQWGGSGETQYF
TRBV19,TRBJ1-1,TRBD1,.,TGTGCCAGTAGTTCCGGACAGGGAGGTGTTTTCACTGAAGCTTTCTTT,CASSSGQGGVFTEAFF
TRBV19,TRBJ1-1,TRBD1,few,TGTGCCAGTAGAAACCCTACAGGGGGGACTGAAGCTTTCTTT,CASRNPTGGTEAFF
TRBV30,TRBJ1-3,.,few,TGTGCCTGGAGTATCGGCTCTGGAAACACCATATATTTT,CAWSIGSGNTIYF
TRBV5-5,TRBJ2-7,.,.,TGTGCCAGCAGCCATTTGACATCTGGCTCCTACGAGCAGTACTTC,CASSHLTSGSYEQYF
TRBV9,TRBJ1-6,TRBD1,.,TGTGCCAGCAGCGTAGCCACAGGGGGCGAGTCACCCCTCCACTTT,CASSVATGGESPLHF
TRBV7-3,TRBJ2-1,TRBD2,.,TGTGCCAGCAGCTTACTCGCGGGGGTGGGGGGTAATGAGCAGTTCTTC,CASSLLAGVGGNEQFF
TRBV6-5,TRBJ1-3,TRBD1,few,TGTGCCAGCAGTCCGACAGGGGGCAGAAACACCATATATTTT,CASSPTGGRNTIYF
TRBV7-6,TRBJ2-7,.,.,TGTGCCAGCAGCTTAGCTACAGGGCGGGAGCAGTACTTC,CASSLATGREQYF
TRBV27,TRBJ2-7,.,few,TGTGCCAGCAGTTTATCGAGAAAACCATCCTACGAGCAGTACTTC,CASSLSRKPSYEQYF
TRBV28,TRBJ1-1,.,.,TGTGCCAGCAGTCTGGGGAGCTTGAACACTGAAGCTTTCTTT,CASSLGSLNTEAFF
TRBV9,TRBJ2-5,.,.,TGTGCCAGCAGCGTGCGAGCTACCCAAGAGACCCAGTACTTC,CASSVRATQETQYF
TRBV4-1,TRBJ2-2,.,.,TGCGCCAGCAGCCCTCCCGAGATTACCACCGGGGAGCTGTTTTTT,CASSPPEITTGELFF
TRBV30,TRBJ2-7,TRBD1,.,TGTGCCTGGAGTAAACATCCACAGGGGGACGACCGCTACGAGCAGTACTTC,CAWSKHPQGDDRYEQYF
TRBV7-2,TRBJ2-7,.,.,TGTGCCAGCAGTCCGGACAGAAACTACGAGCAGTACTTC,CASSPDRNYEQYF
TRBV19,TRBJ1-2,.,.,TGTGCCAGTACAGAACCAGGATGGGATGGCTACACCTTC,CASTEPGWDGYTF
TRBV27,TRBJ1-1,TRBD1,.,TGTGCCAGCAGGCCGGCAGGGGGACACACTGAAGCTTTCTTT,CASRPAGGHTEAFF
TRBV5-1,TRBJ2-1,TRBD2,.,TGCGCCAGCAGCTTCTTTGCTAGCGGGGAAATGACCTACAATGAGCAGTTCTTC,CASSFFASGEMTYNEQFF
TRBV30,TRBJ1-2,.,.,TGTGCCTGGAGCTCTACAGGGATCTATGGCTACACCTTC,CAWSSTGIYGYTF
TRBV7-8,TRBJ1-5,.,.,TGTGCCAGCAGCTCGATTCGAGACTCCAATAGCAATCAGCCCCAGCATTTT,CASSSIRDSNSNQPQHF
TRBV4-1,TRBJ2-7,.,.,TGCGCCAGCAGCCAGAGGGTGCAGACCTCCTACGAGCAGTACTTC,CASSQRVQTSYEQYF
TRBV2,TRBJ2-3,.,.,TGTGCCAGCAGTGGGTGGAGCGTGGCTAGGACAGATACGCAGTATTTT,CASSGWSVARTDTQYF
TRBV5-6,TRBJ1-1,TRBD1,once,TGTGCCAGCAGCCACGCACCCGGGACAGGGGGCGAGAACACTGAAGCTTTCTTT,CASSHAPGTGGENTEAFF
TRBV5-6,TRBJ1-5,.,.,TGTGCCAGCAGCGGTGGAGGGCCGAATTCAAATCAGCCCCAGCATTTT,CASSGGGPNSNQPQHF
TRBV11-3,TRBJ1-1,TRBD1,.,TGTGCCAGCAGCTCCGCGGGACAGGGGATCACTGAAGCTTTCTTT,CASSSAGQGITEAFF
TRBV4-2,TRBJ2-1,.,.,TGTGCCAGCAGCCAAGGCCTAGGCAGCTCCTACAATGAGCAGTTCTTC,CASSQGLGSSYNEQFF
TRBV2,TRBJ2-5,TRBD2,few,TGTGCCAGCAGTGGTCGAAGGACTAGCGGGCGAGCCGATCAAGAGACCCAGTACTTC,CASSGRRTSGRADQETQYF
TRBV6-5,TRBJ1-2,TRBD1,.,TGTGCCAGCAGTTACTACAGGGGGCAAGATCTTAGTGGCTACACCTTC,CASSYYRGQDLSGYTF
TRBV5-1,TRBJ2-5,TRBD2,.,TGCGCCAGCAGCTTGGCCGGCGGGGGGGAGGAGACCCAGTACTTC,CASSLAGGGEETQYF
TRBV11-1,TRBJ1-2,.,.,TGTGCCAGCAGCTACGGACAGAACTATGGCTACACCTTC,CASSYGQNYGYTF
TRBV7-9,TRBJ2-5,TRBD2,.,TGTGCCAGCAGCTTCTCCGGGACTAGCGCTGAGACCCAGTACTTC,CASSFSGTSAETQYF
TRBV5-1,TRBJ1-1,.,.,TGCGCCAGCAGCTTGTTATCCTTCGGGCAGGGGAACACTGAAGCTTTCTTT,CASSLLSFGQGNTEAFF
TRBV15,TRBJ2-1,TRBD2,few,TGTGCCACCAGCGGCGATTCGGGGGGGCTGCCCCGGGAGTTCTTC,CATSGDSGGLPREFF
TRBV30,TRBJ2-7,TRBD2,.,TGTGCCTGGGGGCGGGGGATCAACTACGAGCAGTACTTC,CAWGRGINYEQYF
TRBV9,TRBJ2-1,TRBD2,few,TGTGCCAGCAGCGTAGTGGGAGCGGGGGGATCCATCTCGGACGAGCAGTTCTTC,CASSVVGAGGSISDEQFF
TRBV6-5,TRBJ1-1,.,.,TGTGCCAGCAGTGATTACAGCCCTCCCCAAGCTTTCTTT,CASSDYSPPQAFF
TRBV11-2,TRBJ1-6,.,.,TGTGCCAGCAGCTTAAATCCAGGATCCTATAATTCACCCCTCCACTTT,CASSLNPGSYNSPLHF